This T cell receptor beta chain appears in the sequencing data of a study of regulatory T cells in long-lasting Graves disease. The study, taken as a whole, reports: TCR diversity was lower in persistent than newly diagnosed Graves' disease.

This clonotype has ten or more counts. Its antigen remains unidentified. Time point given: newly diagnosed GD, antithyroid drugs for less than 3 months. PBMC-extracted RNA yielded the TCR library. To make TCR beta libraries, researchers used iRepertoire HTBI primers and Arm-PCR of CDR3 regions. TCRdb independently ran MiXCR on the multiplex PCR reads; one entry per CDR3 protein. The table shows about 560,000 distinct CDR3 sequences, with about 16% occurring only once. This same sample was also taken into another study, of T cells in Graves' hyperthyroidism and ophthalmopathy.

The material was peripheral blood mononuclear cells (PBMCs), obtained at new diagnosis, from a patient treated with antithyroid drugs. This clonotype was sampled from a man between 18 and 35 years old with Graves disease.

CDR3 DNA: TGTGCCAGCAGCCAAGAGGTTGGCGAGCAGTACTTC. It is translated as CASSQEVGEQYF. This rearrangement joins TRBV3-1 to TRBJ2-7; D is uncertain. The CDR3 consists of 12 residues. In germline, CDR1 is LGHDT, CDR2 YNNKEL (reference sequence). The ends were cut back, 0 bases at V and 6 bases at J, with 6 bases in the middle.